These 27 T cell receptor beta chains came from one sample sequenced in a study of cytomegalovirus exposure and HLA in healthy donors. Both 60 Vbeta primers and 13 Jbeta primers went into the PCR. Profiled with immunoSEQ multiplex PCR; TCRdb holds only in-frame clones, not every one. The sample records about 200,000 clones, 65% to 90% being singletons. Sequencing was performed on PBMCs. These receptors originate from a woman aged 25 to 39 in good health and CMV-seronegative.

The CDR3 bases are TGTGCCAGTAGTCGAATACAGGGGGCGGGCACTGAAGCTTTCTTT. It encodes CASSRIQGAGTEAFF. The chain carries TRBV2 and TRBJ1-1; 9 bases fit TRBD1. Germline V lookup: CDR1 SNHLY, CDR2 FYNNEI. CDR3 length equals 15 residues. J lost 4 bases, V lost 9 bases, and 12 bases had no gene match.

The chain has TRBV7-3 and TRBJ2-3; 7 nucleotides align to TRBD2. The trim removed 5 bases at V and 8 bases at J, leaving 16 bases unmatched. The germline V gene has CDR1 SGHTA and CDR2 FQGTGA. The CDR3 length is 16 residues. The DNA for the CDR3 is TGTGCCAGCAGCCAAGGGCTGGGCGGGAGCGGTGGTACGCAGTATTTT. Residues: CASSQGLGGSGGTQYF.

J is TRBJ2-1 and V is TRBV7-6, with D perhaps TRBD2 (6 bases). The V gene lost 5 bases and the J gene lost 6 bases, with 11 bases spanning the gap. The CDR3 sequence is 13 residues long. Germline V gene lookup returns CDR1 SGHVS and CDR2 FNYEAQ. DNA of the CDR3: TGTGCCAGCAGCCCACTAGCTCTCAATGAGCAGTTCTTC. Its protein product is CASSPLALNEQFF.

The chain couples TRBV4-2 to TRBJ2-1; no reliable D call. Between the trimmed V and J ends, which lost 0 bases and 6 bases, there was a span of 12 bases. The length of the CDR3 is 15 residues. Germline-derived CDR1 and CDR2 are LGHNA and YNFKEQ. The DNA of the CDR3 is TGTGCCAGCAGCCAAGATTACATAGCTGGCAATGAGCAGTTCTTC. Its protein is CASSQDYIAGNEQFF.

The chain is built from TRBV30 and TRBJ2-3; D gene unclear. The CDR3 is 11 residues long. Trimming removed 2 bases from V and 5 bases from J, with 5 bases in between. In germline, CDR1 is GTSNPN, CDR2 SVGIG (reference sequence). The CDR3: CAWSRVDTQYF. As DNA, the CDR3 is TGTGCCTGGAGTCGCGTAGATACGCAGTATTTT. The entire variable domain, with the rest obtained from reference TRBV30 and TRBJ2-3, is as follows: SQTIHQWPATLVQPVGSPLSLECTVEGTSNPNLYWYRQAAGRGLQLLFYSVGIGQISSEVPQNLSASRPQDRQFILSSKKLLLSDSGFYLCAWSRVDTQYFGPGTRLTVL.

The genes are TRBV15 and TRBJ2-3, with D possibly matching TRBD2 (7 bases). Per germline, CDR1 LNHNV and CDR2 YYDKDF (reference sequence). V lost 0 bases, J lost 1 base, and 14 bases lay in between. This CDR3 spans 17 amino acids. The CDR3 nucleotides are TGTGCCACCAGCAGAGATCTGACGGGGGGCCGCACAGATACGCAGTATTTT. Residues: CATSRDLTGGRTDTQYF.

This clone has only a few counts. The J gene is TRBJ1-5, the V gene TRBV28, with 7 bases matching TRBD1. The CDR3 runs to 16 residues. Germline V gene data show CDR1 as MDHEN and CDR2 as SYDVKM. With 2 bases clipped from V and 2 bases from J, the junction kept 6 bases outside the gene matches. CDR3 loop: CASSLLWTGRNQPQHF. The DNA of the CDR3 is TGTGCCAGCAGTTTACTCTGGACAGGTCGCAATCAGCCCCAGCATTTT.

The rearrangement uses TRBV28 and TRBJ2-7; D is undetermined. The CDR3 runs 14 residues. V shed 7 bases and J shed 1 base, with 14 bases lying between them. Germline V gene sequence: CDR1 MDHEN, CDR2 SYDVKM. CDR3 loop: CASTSRTESYEQYF. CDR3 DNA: TGTGCCAGCACCTCGCGAACGGAGTCCTACGAGCAGTACTTC. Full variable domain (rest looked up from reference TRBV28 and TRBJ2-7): DVKVTQSSRYLVKRTGEKVFLECVQDMDHENMFWYRQDPGLGLRLIYFSYDVKMKEKGDIPEGYSVSREKKERFSLILESASTNQTSMYLCASTSRTESYEQYFGPGTRLTVT.

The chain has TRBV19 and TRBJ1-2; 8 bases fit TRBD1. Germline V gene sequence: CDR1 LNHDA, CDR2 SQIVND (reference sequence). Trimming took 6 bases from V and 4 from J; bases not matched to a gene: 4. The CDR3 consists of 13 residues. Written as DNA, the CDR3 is TGTGCCAGTAGCACCGGGACAGGCTATGGCTACACCTTC. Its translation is CASSTGTGYGYTF.

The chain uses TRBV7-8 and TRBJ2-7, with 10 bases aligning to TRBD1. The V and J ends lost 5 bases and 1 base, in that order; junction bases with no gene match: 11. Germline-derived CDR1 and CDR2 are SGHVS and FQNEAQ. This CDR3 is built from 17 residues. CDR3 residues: CASSRYSWTGGSYEQYF. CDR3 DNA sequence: TGTGCCAGCAGCCGCTATAGCTGGACAGGGGGGTCCTACGAGCAGTACTTC. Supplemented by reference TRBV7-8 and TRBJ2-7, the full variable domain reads GAGVSQSPRYKVAKRGQDVALRCDPISGHVSLFWYQQALGQGPEFLTYFQNEAQLDKSGLPSDRFFAERPEGSVSTLKIQRTQQEDSAVYLCASSRYSWTGGSYEQYFGPGTRLTVT.

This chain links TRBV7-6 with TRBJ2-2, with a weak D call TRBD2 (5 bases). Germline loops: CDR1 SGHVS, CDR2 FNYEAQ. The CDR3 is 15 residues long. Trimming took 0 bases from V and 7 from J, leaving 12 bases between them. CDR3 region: CASSLAKRAVGELFF. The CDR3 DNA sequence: TGTGCCAGCAGCTTAGCAAAGAGGGCGGTCGGGGAGCTGTTTTTT.

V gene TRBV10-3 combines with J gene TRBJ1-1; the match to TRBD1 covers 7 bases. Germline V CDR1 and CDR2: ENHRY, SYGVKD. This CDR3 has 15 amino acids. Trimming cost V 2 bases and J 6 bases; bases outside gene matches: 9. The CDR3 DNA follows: TGTGCCATCAGTGAGACATTAGGGACAGTCGCTGAAGCTTTCTTT. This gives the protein CAISETLGTVAEAFF.

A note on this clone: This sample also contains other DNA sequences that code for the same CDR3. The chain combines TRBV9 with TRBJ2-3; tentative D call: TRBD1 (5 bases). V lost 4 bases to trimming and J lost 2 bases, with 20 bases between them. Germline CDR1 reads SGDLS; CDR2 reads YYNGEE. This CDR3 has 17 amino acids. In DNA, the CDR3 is TGTGCCAGCAGCATTAGTACAGGAAAACCATCCACAGATACGCAGTATTTT. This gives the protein CASSISTGKPSTDTQYF.

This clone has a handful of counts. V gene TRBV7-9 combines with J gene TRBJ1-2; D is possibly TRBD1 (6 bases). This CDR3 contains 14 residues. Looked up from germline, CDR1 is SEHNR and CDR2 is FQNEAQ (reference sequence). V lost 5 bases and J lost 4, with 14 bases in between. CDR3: CASSPGDRSYGYTF. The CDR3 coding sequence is TGTGCCAGCAGCCCAGGGGATCGGAGCTATGGCTACACCTTC.

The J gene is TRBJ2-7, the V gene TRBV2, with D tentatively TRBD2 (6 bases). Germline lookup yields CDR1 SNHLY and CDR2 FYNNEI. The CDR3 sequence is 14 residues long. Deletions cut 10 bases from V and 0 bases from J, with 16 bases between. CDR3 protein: CATGGRGYSYEQYF. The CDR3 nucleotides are TGTGCCACCGGTGGGCGGGGTTACTCCTACGAGCAGTACTTC.

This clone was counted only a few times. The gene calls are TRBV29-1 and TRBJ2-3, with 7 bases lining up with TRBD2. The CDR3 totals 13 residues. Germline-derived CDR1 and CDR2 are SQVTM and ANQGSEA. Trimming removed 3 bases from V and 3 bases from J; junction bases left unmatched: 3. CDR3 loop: CSVEAGVTDTQYF. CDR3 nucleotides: TGCAGCGTTGAGGCGGGAGTGACAGATACGCAGTATTTT.

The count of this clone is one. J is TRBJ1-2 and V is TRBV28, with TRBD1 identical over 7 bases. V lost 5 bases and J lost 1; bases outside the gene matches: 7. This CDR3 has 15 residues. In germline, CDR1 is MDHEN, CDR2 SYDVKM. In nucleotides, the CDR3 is TGTGCCAGCAGTACCGGGACAGCTTTTAACTATGGCTACACCTTC. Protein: CASSTGTAFNYGYTF.

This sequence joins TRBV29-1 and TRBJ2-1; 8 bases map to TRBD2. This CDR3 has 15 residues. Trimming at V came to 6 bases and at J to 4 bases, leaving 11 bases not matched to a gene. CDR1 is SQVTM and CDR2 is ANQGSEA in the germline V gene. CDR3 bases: TGCAGCGTGGCCCGGGGGGGGGCGGTTTACAATGAGCAGTTCTTC. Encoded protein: CSVARGGAVYNEQFF.

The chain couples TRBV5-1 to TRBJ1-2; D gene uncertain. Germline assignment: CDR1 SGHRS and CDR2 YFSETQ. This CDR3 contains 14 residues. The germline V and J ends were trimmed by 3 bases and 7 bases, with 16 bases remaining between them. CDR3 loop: CASSSDGPRGGYTF. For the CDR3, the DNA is TGCGCCAGCAGCTCGGACGGCCCCCGGGGTGGCTACACCTTC.

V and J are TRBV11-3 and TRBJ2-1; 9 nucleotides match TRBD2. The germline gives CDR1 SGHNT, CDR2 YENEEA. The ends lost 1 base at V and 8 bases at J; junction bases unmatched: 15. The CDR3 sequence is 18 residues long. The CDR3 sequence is CASSLGGGRLAGKDEQFF. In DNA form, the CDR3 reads TGTGCCAGCAGCTTAGGAGGGGGTCGGCTAGCGGGAAAGGATGAGCAGTTCTTC. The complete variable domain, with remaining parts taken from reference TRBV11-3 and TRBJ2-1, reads EAGVVQSPRYKIIEKKQPVAFWCNPISGHNTLYWYLQNLGQGPELLIRYENEEAVDDSQLPKDRFSAERLKGVDSTLKIQPAELGDSAVYLCASSLGGGRLAGKDEQFFGPGTRLTVL.

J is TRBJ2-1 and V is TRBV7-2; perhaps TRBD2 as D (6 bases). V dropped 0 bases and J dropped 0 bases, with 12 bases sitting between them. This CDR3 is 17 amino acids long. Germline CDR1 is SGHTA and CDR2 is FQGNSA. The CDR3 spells CASSLALAGSSYNEQFF. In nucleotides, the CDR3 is TGTGCCAGCAGCTTAGCGCTCGCGGGGAGCTCCTACAATGAGCAGTTCTTC.

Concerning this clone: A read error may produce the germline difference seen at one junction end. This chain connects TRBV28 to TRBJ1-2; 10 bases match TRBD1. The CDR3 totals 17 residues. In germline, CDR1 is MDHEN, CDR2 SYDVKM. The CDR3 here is CASSGNPGTGEWYVYTF. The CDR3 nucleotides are TGTGCCAGCAGCGGAAATCCCGGGACAGGGGAGTGGTATGTCTACACCTTC.

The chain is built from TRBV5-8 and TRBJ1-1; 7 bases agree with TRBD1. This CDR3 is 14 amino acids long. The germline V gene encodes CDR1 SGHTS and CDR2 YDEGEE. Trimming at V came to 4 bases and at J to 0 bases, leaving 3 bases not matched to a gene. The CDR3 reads CASSGDRMNTEAFF. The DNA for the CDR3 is TGTGCCAGCAGCGGGGACAGAATGAACACTGAAGCTTTCTTT.

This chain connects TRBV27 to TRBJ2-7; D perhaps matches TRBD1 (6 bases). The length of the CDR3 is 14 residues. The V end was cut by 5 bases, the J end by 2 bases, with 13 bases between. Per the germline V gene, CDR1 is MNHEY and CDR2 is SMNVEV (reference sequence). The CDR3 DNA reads TGTGCCAGCAGTGAAAGGACAGCGACCTACGAGCAGTACTTC. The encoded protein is CASSERTATYEQYF.

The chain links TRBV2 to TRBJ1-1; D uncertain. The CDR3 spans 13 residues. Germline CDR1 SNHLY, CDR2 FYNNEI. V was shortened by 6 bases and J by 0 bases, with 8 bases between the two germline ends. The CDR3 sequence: CASRSNMNTEAFF. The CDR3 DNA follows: TGTGCCAGCAGGTCAAACATGAACACTGAAGCTTTCTTT.

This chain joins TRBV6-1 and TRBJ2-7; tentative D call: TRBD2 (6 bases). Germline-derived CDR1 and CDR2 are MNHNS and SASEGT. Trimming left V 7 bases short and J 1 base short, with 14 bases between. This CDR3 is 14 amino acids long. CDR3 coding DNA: TGTGCCAGCATGGGGGGAACGGATTCCTACGAGCAGTACTTC. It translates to CASMGGTDSYEQYF.

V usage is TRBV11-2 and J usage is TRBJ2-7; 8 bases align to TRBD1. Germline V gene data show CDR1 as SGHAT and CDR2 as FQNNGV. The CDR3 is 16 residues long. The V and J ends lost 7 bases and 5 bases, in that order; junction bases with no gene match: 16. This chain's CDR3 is CASTRLTPGGGDEQYF. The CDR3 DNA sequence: TGTGCCAGCACCCGACTGACCCCAGGGGGCGGGGACGAGCAGTACTTC.